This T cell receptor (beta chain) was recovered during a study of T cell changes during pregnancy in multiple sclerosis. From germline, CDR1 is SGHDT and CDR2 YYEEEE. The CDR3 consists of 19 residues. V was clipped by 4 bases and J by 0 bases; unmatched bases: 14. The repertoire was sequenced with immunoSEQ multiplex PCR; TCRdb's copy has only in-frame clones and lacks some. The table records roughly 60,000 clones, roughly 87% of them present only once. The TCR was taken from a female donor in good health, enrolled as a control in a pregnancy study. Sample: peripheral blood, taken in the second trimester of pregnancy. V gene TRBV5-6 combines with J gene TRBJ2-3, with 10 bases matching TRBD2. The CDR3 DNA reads TGTGCCAGCAGCCCCGGCCTAGCGGGAGTCCCAGCTAGCACAGATACGCAGTATTTT. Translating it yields CASSPGLAGVPASTDTQYF.